Each of the 23 T cell receptor beta chains below was sequenced from the same sample in a study of T cell repertoires in cytomegalovirus infection. TCRdb reprocessed the reads via MiXCR and lists one record per CDR3 protein. The sample carries 200,000 to 300,000 distinct CDR3 sequences, roughly 13% recorded once. Specimen: PBMCs. Source of these receptors: a human donor in good health (CMV status not recorded). Some clones in this sample may be carry-over from other donors' samples.

This clonotype came up a few times. The rearrangement joins TRBV7-3 to TRBJ2-1; 8 nucleotides agree with TRBD2. This CDR3 region has 16 residues. Germline V gives CDR1 SGHTA, CDR2 FQGTGA. J gave up 5 bases and V 4 bases, and 10 bases lay outside the gene matches. The CDR3 reads CASSSLPGGGNNEQFF. The CDR3 bases are TGTGCCAGCAGCTCCCTACCGGGGGGGGGAAACAATGAGCAGTTCTTC.

The J gene is TRBJ2-7, the V gene TRBV11-2, with 7 nucleotides matching TRBD2. With V trimmed by 6 bases and J by 5 bases, 10 bases remained unmatched. CDR1 is SGHAT and CDR2 is FQNNGV in the germline V gene. This CDR3 contains 14 residues. CDR3 residues: CASRVRSGNDEQYF. The CDR3 DNA is TGTGCCAGCAGGGTCCGGAGCGGGAACGACGAGCAGTACTTC.

Here the CDR3 DNA reads TGTGCCACCAGCCCCGGGACAGGGAGCCAGCCCCAGCATTTT. It specifies CATSPGTGSQPQHF. J is TRBJ1-5 and V is TRBV15, with 9 positions matching TRBD1. The ends lost 5 bases at V and 7 bases at J; junction bases unmatched: 6. The CDR3 is 14 amino acids. Germline CDR1 reads LNHNV; CDR2 reads YYDKDF (reference sequence).

This clonotype came up many times. CDR3 in DNA: TGTGCCAGCAGTCCCACAGGGGGAGCCTACAATGAGCAGTTCTTC. Protein product: CASSPTGGAYNEQFF. V gene TRBV28 combines with J gene TRBJ2-1, with TRBD1 identical over 8 bases. Germline values: CDR1 MDHEN, CDR2 SYDVKM. The V and J ends lost 5 bases and 2 bases, in that order; junction bases with no gene match: 5. The CDR3 spans 15 residues.

This clonotype was counted only a few times. The V call is TRBV14, the J call TRBJ1-4; D gene unclear. The ends were cut back, 4 bases at V and 3 bases at J, with 9 bases in the middle. Germline V gene sequence: CDR1 SGHDN, CDR2 FVKESK. CDR3 length: 14 amino acids. The CDR3 here is CASSPQRPNEKLFF. CDR3 in DNA: TGTGCCAGCAGCCCTCAGAGGCCTAATGAAAAACTGTTTTTT. The full variable domain, rest sourced from reference TRBV14 and TRBJ1-4, is EAGVTQFPSHSVIEKGQTVTLRCDPISGHDNLYWYRRVMGKEIKFLLHFVKESKQDESGMPNNRFLAERTGGTYSTLKVQPAELEDSGVYFCASSPQRPNEKLFFGSGTQLSVL.

Ten or more counts support this clonotype. The gene calls are TRBV28 and TRBJ2-7, with 14 nucleotides matching TRBD2. Losses at the gene ends were 3 bases for V and 3 bases for J; bases not matched to a gene: 4. CDR1 and CDR2 from the germline V gene are MDHEN and SYDVKM. The CDR3 sequence is 16 residues long. CDR3 sequence reads: CASSLGTSGSGYEQYF. The CDR3 DNA follows: TGTGCCAGCAGTTTGGGGACTAGCGGGAGTGGCTACGAGCAGTACTTC.

The J gene is TRBJ1-1, the V gene TRBV6-1; possibly TRBD1 for D (5 bases). V was pared by 5 bases and J by 5 bases, with 12 bases between. The germline V gene encodes CDR1 MNHNS and CDR2 SASEGT. The CDR3 covers 13 residues. The CDR3 spells CASSSSGRTEAFF. The CDR3 DNA reads TGTGCCAGCAGTTCTTCAGGGAGGACTGAAGCTTTCTTT.

The chain uses TRBV12-3 or TRBV12-4 and TRBJ1-6, with 9 nucleotides matching TRBD1. V was clipped by 5 bases and J by 8 bases; unmatched bases: 4. CDR3 length equals 14 residues. The CDR3, as DNA: TGTGCCAGCAGTCCGGGACAGGGCTATTCACCCCTCCACTTT. Protein product: CASSPGQGYSPLHF.

This clonotype was counted only a few times. The chain links TRBV6-2 or TRBV6-3 to TRBJ2-7; the D is unclear. Germline values: CDR1 MNHEY, CDR2 SVGEGT. The CDR3 extends over 11 amino acids. Trimming shortened V by 4 bases and J by 3 bases, and 4 bases separated the two germline ends. The CDR3 nucleotides are TGTGCCAGCAGTTCACACTACGAGCAGTACTTC. Translation: CASSSHYEQYF.

The CDR3 region is CASSSSQEGVEKLFF. CDR3 DNA: TGTGCCAGCAGTTCTTCCCAGGAGGGGGTCGAAAAACTGTTTTTT. The J gene is TRBJ1-4, the V gene TRBV12-3 or TRBV12-4, with TRBD1 as a possible D gene (6 bases). The CDR3 covers 15 residues. The germline V and J ends were trimmed by 4 bases and 8 bases, with 17 bases remaining between them.

This clonotype has only a few counts. This sequence joins TRBV20-1 and TRBJ1-1, with D uncertain. V lost 3 bases to trimming and J lost 1 base, with 6 bases between them. In germline, CDR1 is DFQATT, CDR2 SNEGSKA (reference sequence). The CDR3 sequence is 12 residues long. This CDR3 reads CSARHGNTEAFF. The CDR3 DNA reads as TGCAGTGCTAGGCACGGGAACACTGAAGCTTTCTTT.

This chain connects TRBV20-1 to TRBJ1-1; possibly TRBD1 for D (6 bases). Germline CDR1 and CDR2: DFQATT and SNEGSKA (reference sequence). CDR3 length: 13 amino acids. Trimming took off 3 bases at V and 7 bases at J, with 15 bases between the two ends. The CDR3 loop reads CSARAQGWGEAFF. As DNA, the CDR3 is TGCAGTGCTAGGGCACAGGGATGGGGTGAAGCTTTCTTT.

In regard to this clonotype: This sequence may be a read error, since a much larger clone differs from it by one base. The chain joins TRBV12-3 or TRBV12-4 to TRBJ2-1; D is undetermined. The CDR3 is 12 amino acids. V lost 6 bases to trimming and J lost 2 bases, with 5 bases between them. CDR3 nucleotide sequence: TGTGCCAGCAGACCACCCTACAATGAGCAGTTCTTC. Amino acid sequence: CASRPPYNEQFF.

The chain is built from TRBV10-3 and TRBJ2-7; TRBD1 matches at 9 bases. With V trimmed by 11 bases and J by 3 bases, 11 bases remained unmatched. Germline V gene lookup returns CDR1 ENHRY and CDR2 SYGVKD. This CDR3 is 14 amino acids long. For the CDR3, the DNA is TGTGCCTCCATCAGTGGGACAGGGCTCTACGAGCAGTACTTC. This codes for CASISGTGLYEQYF.

This clonotype turned up a few times. It may be a read error: a sequence one base away is much more abundant. The CDR3 sequence is CASSSREGYGYTF. The CDR3 nucleotides read TGTGCCAGCAGCTCCAGGGAGGGCTATGGCTACACCTTC. The V call is TRBV7-9, the J call TRBJ1-2; perhaps TRBD1 as D (5 bases). Between the trimmed V and J ends, which lost 4 bases and 4 bases, there was a span of 10 bases. CDR3 size: 13 residues. Germline CDR1 is SEHNR and CDR2 is FQNEAQ (reference sequence).

This clonotype was recorded many times. This chain uses TRBV7-3 with TRBJ1-5; 7 bases are shared with TRBD1. The J segment lost 7 bases and the V segment lost 5 bases, leaving 5 bases of the junction unmatched. The CDR3 has 13 residues. Per germline, CDR1 SGHTA and CDR2 FQGTGA. This CDR3 reads CASSPDRAQPQHF. In DNA form, the CDR3 reads TGTGCCAGCAGCCCCGACAGGGCCCAGCCCCAGCATTTT.

There are a few counts of this clonotype. The chain uses TRBV12-3 or TRBV12-4 and TRBJ2-1; 8 nucleotides agree with TRBD2. The length of the CDR3 is 21 residues. With 0 bases clipped from V and 0 bases from J, the junction kept 16 bases outside the gene matches. The CDR3 DNA reads TGTGCCAGCAGTTTAGCGCCGTTGGGACTAGTAAGTCCCAGCTCCTACAATGAGCAGTTCTTC. The encoded protein is CASSLAPLGLVSPSSYNEQFF.

This clonotype showed up just a few times. V and J are TRBV4-2 and TRBJ2-1; no definite D call. Germline-derived CDR1 and CDR2 are LGHNA and YNFKEQ. This CDR3 spans 13 amino acids. V was pared by 1 base and J by 0 bases, with 1 base between. The CDR3 DNA follows: TGTGCCAGCAGCCAAGCCTCCTACAATGAGCAGTTCTTC. It encodes CASSQASYNEQFF.

The chain uses TRBV27 and TRBJ2-1; TRBD2 agrees at 7 bases. With V trimmed by 4 bases and J by 0 bases, 12 bases remained unmatched. This CDR3 region has 18 residues. Germline loops: CDR1 MNHEY, CDR2 SMNVEV (reference sequence). The CDR3 reads CASSSYRLARSSYNEQFF. DNA for the CDR3: TGTGCCAGCAGTTCGTACAGACTAGCCAGGTCCTCCTACAATGAGCAGTTCTTC.

The table lists this clonotype with many counts. The CDR3 reads CATRDSPNTGELFF. CDR3 DNA: TGTGCCACCAGGGACAGTCCGAACACCGGGGAGCTGTTTTTT. The V gene is TRBV7-6, the J gene TRBJ2-2; TRBD1 matches 7 bases. CDR3 length equals 14 residues. V shed 10 bases, J shed 0 bases, and the junction held 5 bases outside the gene matches. The germline V gene has CDR1 SGHVS and CDR2 FNYEAQ.

This clonotype was counted many times. The chain combines TRBV11-2 with TRBJ1-2; D not resolved. The CDR3 covers 16 residues. Germline V gives CDR1 SGHAT, CDR2 FQNNGV. With 4 bases removed from V and 8 bases from J, the gap between germline ends came to 23 bases. CDR3 DNA sequence: TGTGCCAGCAGCTCAGCCCCTAGAAAATTCTCTGAGGGCTACACCTTC. Encoded protein: CASSSAPRKFSEGYTF.

This clonotype appeared many times. V usage is TRBV7-2 and J usage is TRBJ2-7; the D gene is possibly TRBD2 (5 bases). Germline CDR1 SGHTA, CDR2 FQGNSA. The CDR3 runs to 17 residues. Trimming removed 1 base at V and 3 bases at J, with 19 bases between. Written as DNA, the CDR3 is TGTGCCAGCAGCTTAGGGGGAGTTGGGTTCCTACTCTACGAGCAGTACTTC. This translates into CASSLGGVGFLLYEQYF.

A few counts support this clonotype. The V and J genes are TRBV20-1 and TRBJ2-7; tentative D call: TRBD2 (6 bases). Trimming left V 0 bases short and J 2 bases short, with 11 bases between. CDR3 length equals 14 residues. The germline V gene encodes CDR1 DFQATT and CDR2 SNEGSKA (reference sequence). DNA for the CDR3: TGCAGTGCTAGAGATTCCGGCGGGACCTACGAGCAGTACTTC. This encodes CSARDSGGTYEQYF.